This T cell receptor (beta chain) was identified in a study of T cells after yellow fever vaccination. Notes on the study in general: Weaker, the secondary response had a peak occurring faster, on day 5 versus 15.

The germline V and J ends were trimmed by 0 bases and 1 base, with 18 bases remaining between them. The CDR3 spans 18 residues. Germline CDR1 MGHRA, CDR2 YSYEKL. Using its own MiXCR run on the 5' RACE reads, TCRdb lists one record per CDR3 protein. The sample shows 40,000 or so distinct CDR3 sequences, roughly 7% of them seen only once. The receptor's source is a man aged 30-40 years who received the YFV17D yellow fever vaccine. The sequenced sample was CD8+ T cells not binding an NS4B(214-222) dextramer, sorted from PBMCs, obtained 45 days after the yellow fever booster vaccination. The chain employs TRBV4-1 and TRBJ2-5; tentative D call: TRBD2 (6 bases). The CDR3 DNA reads as TGCGCCAGCAGCCAAGAATATCTCGGCGCCGGGGGCCAAGAGACCCAGTACTTC. Translation: CASSQEYLGAGGQETQYF.